The source of this T cell receptor (beta chain) is a study of T cells in Graves' hyperthyroidism and ophthalmopathy. Turning to the study itself: Once the initial diagnosis was made, peripheral blood was obtained before any treatment.

Amplified TCR beta CDR3 regions came from RNA transcripts. TCR CDR3 underwent first-round RT-PCR with the HTBI primer set. TCRdb used MiXCR to reprocess the multiplex PCR reads, holding one entry per CDR3 protein. The table includes over 700,000 distinct CDR3 sequences, around 39% detected once. The CDR3 is 14 residues long. With 8 bases clipped from V and 1 base from J, the junction kept 2 bases outside the gene matches. The genes are TRBV12-3 or TRBV12-4 and TRBJ2-2; 9 nucleotides agree with TRBD2. This TCR derives from a man between 18 and 29 years old with Graves' hyperthyroidism. Sequenced sample: blood. In DNA form, the CDR3 reads TGTGCCAGCCAACTAGCGGGGAACACCGGGGAGCTGTTTTTT. This encodes CASQLAGNTGELFF.